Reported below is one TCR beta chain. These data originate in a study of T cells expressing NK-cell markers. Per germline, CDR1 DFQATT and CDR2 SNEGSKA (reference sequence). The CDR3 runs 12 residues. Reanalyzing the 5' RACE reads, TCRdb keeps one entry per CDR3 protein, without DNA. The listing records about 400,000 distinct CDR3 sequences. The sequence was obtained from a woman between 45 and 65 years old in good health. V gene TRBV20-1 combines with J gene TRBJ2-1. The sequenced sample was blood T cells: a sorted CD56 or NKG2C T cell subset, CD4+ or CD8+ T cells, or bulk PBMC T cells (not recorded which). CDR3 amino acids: CSVREVYNEQFF.